This TCR beta chain was documented in a study of tumor-infiltrating lymphocytes in primary liver carcinoma. Constant-region priming of roughly 490 ng total RNA yielded TCR beta cDNA. ARM-PCR was slightly modified, and three nested multiplex PCR rounds with it gave rise to the TCR beta libraries. A C-beta reverse primer and TRBV1-TRBV30 forward primers served in each of the first two PCR rounds, at about 10 cycles apiece. TCRdb reanalysed the multiplex PCR reads using MiXCR and keeps one entry per CDR3 protein. The sample consists of about 200,000 distinct CDR3 sequences, less than 70% of them appearing once. Researchers drew blood RNA from unsorted whole blood and extracted germline DNA as well. Overall study results and limits: Tumor-adjacent and tumor-blood pairs showed less overlap than tumor region pairs.

Germline V lookup: CDR1 MNHNS, CDR2 SASEGT. This CDR3 is built from 11 residues. About this clonotype itself: Its matching antigen is unknown. A much larger clone differs by one base, so this may be a read error.

V gene TRBV6-1 combines with J gene TRBJ2-5; the D is unclear. The TCR comes from a woman aged 60-70 years with primary liver carcinoma and hepatitis B virus infection. Sequencing was carried out using peripheral blood. CDR3 sequence reads: CATTRGETQDF. CDR3 DNA sequence: TGTGCCACTACGAGAGGCGAGACCCAGGACTTC.